The 27 T cell receptor beta chains below all came from one sample that was sequenced in a study of CD8 T cells in ankylosing spondylitis. Findings and caveats of the study: Typical of ankylosing spondylitis blood, it appeared, was a TCR beta motif of under 10 highly homologous variants.

One entry per CDR3 protein, called by TCRdb with MiXCR from the 5' RACE reads. The table includes approximately 440,000 distinct CDR3 sequences, 17% detected once. Their target antigens are unknown. The sequencing sample was made of blood, either unsorted or a sorted T cell fraction (not recorded which). The receptor source for this set is a male donor with ankylosing spondylitis.

The chain joins TRBV12-3 or TRBV12-4 to TRBJ2-1; D possibly corresponds to TRBD1 (5 bases). The CDR3 spans 14 residues. V was cut by 3 bases and J by 10 bases, with 16 bases left in between. CDR3 protein: CASSFRGRAGEQFF. The DNA of the CDR3 is TGTGCCAGCAGTTTTAGGGGCCGGGCTGGGGAGCAGTTCTTC.

A few counts support this clonotype. This chain uses TRBV7-9 with TRBJ2-3; 15 nucleotides align to TRBD2. Germline V gives CDR1 SEHNR, CDR2 FQNEAQ (reference sequence). Trimming removed 4 bases from V and 4 bases from J; junction bases left unmatched: 6. The CDR3 loop spans 17 amino acids. The CDR3, as DNA: TGTGCCAGCAGCTCCCTGGGACTAGCGGGGGGCGCAGATACGCAGTATTTT. Translation gives CASSSLGLAGGADTQYF.

This clonotype was found a few times. V is TRBV5-1 and J is TRBJ1-4; tentatively, D is TRBD1 (5 bases). This CDR3 region has 14 residues. Germline CDR1 and CDR2: SGHRS and YFSETQ. Trimming cost V 3 bases and J 8 bases, with 14 bases left between them. Here the CDR3 reads CASSYGGEEEKLFF. As DNA, the CDR3 is TGCGCCAGCAGCTATGGAGGGGAGGAGGAAAAACTGTTTTTT.

This clonotype has ten or more counts. V is TRBV7-2 and J is TRBJ1-5; 7 nucleotides align to TRBD1. Germline V gene lookup returns CDR1 SGHTA and CDR2 FQGNSA. V lost 6 bases to trimming and J lost 5 bases; unmatched junction nucleotides: 10. The CDR3 contains 15 residues. The CDR3 sequence: CASRLGTEFYQPQHF. The CDR3 nucleotides read TGTGCCAGCAGACTAGGGACAGAATTCTATCAGCCCCAGCATTTT.

For the CDR3, the DNA is TGCAGCGTTGAAGATCGACGGGGGCACGGGCAGTACTTC. Protein: CSVEDRRGHGQYF. V is TRBV29-1 and J is TRBJ2-7; D tentatively fits TRBD1 or TRBD2 (6 bases each). Per the germline V gene, CDR1 is SQVTM and CDR2 is ANQGSEA. V lost 0 bases, J lost 9 bases, and 15 bases lay in between. The CDR3 spans 13 residues.

This chain joins TRBV7-2 and TRBJ2-1, with D possibly TRBD2 on 7 matching bases. V shed 5 bases and J shed 9 bases, with 17 bases lying between them. Germline V gene sequence: CDR1 SGHTA, CDR2 FQGNSA. The CDR3 has 14 amino acids. CDR3 loop: CASSLGGAVGEQFF. In DNA, the CDR3 is TGTGCCAGCAGCCTAGGGGGGGCTGTGGGTGAGCAGTTCTTC.

The chain carries TRBV7-9 and TRBJ1-2, with D possibly TRBD1 on 6 matching bases. Germline CDR1 is SEHNR and CDR2 is FQNEAQ (reference sequence). The CDR3 totals 14 residues. Trimming stripped 5 bases from V and 12 bases from J, with 22 bases between. The chain's CDR3 is CASSTGTIKWSDTF. CDR3 coding DNA: TGTGCCAGCAGCACAGGGACGATTAAATGGAGCGACACCTTC.

The rearrangement uses TRBV28 and TRBJ2-7; D possibly corresponds to TRBD2 (5 bases). Germline CDR1 reads MDHEN; CDR2 reads SYDVKM. The ends were cut back, 6 bases at V and 7 bases at J, with 19 bases in the middle. The CDR3 is 14 amino acids. The CDR3 loop is CASSAPRGIREQYF. CDR3 DNA sequence: TGTGCCAGCAGCGCCCCCCGAGGGATTCGGGAGCAGTACTTC.

J is TRBJ2-3 and V is TRBV10-1; the D is unclear. CDR1 and CDR2 (germline): WNHNN, SYGVQD (reference sequence). Trimming removed 7 bases from V and 0 bases from J, with 14 bases in between. This CDR3 spans 15 amino acids. CDR3 DNA sequence: TGCGCCAGCATGAACGGACCGAGGAGCACAGATACGCAGTATTTT. Its translation: CASMNGPRSTDTQYF.

This clonotype was seen a handful of times. This chain links TRBV28 with TRBJ2-4; 7 nucleotides line up with TRBD1. The V gene's germline CDR1 is MDHEN and CDR2 SYDVKM. There are 16 residues in the CDR3. Unmatched junction bases numbered 4, after V lost 2 bases and J lost 0 bases. The CDR3 coding sequence is TGTGCCAGCAGTTTAACAGGGGTTCTAGCCAAAAACATTCAGTACTTC. Translated: CASSLTGVLAKNIQYF.

This clonotype was detected only a few times. J is TRBJ1-2 and V is TRBV5-1; 7 nucleotides align to TRBD1. The germline V gene encodes CDR1 SGHRS and CDR2 YFSETQ. There are 13 residues in the CDR3. V dropped 0 bases and J dropped 8; count of bases not matched to a gene: 4. CDR3 sequence (DNA): TGCGCCAGCAGCTTGGAACAGGGGTTGGGCTACACCTTC. It is translated as CASSLEQGLGYTF.

The chain carries TRBV24-1 and TRBJ2-7, with D perhaps matching TRBD1 or TRBD2 (6 bases each). The CDR3 length is 13 residues. Germline values: CDR1 KGHDR, CDR2 SFDVKD. The ends were cut back, 9 bases at V and 6 bases at J, with 17 bases in the middle. The CDR3 region is CATGEDSLIEQYF. CDR3 in DNA: TGTGCCACCGGGGAGGACAGCTTAATCGAGCAGTACTTC.

The CDR3 nucleotides are TGTGCCAGCAGCGACCACCCTACAGGACCTCCTAACTATGGCTACACCTTC. Its translation is CASSDHPTGPPNYGYTF. The rearrangement joins TRBV9 to TRBJ1-2, with a weak D call TRBD1 (5 bases). This CDR3 region has 17 residues. Trimming shortened V by 3 bases and J by 0 bases, and 18 bases separated the two germline ends. Germline CDR1 reads SGDLS; CDR2 reads YYNGEE.

This chain links TRBV20-1 with TRBJ2-7; D call uncertain. Germline V gene data show CDR1 as DFQATT and CDR2 as SNEGSKA (reference sequence). The CDR3 runs to 15 residues. V shed 0 bases and J shed 0 bases, with 12 bases lying between them. The CDR3 bases are TGCAGTGCTAGAGATCCGGGTGTGAACTCCTACGAGCAGTACTTC. Translating it yields CSARDPGVNSYEQYF.

In this sample, this clonotype turned up once. The V call is TRBV6-2 or TRBV6-3, the J call TRBJ2-3, with a possible D match to TRBD2 (6 bases). CDR3 length: 16 residues. V dropped 2 bases and J dropped 0 bases, with 12 bases sitting between them. Germline assignment: CDR1 MNHEY and CDR2 SVGEGT. CDR3 amino acids: CASSYEAGTSTDTQYF. As DNA, the CDR3 is TGTGCCAGCAGTTACGAGGCGGGGACTAGCACAGATACGCAGTATTTT.

CDR3: CASSSPKGGYEQYF. CDR3 nucleotides: TGTGCCAGCAGCTCCCCCAAAGGGGGGTACGAGCAGTACTTC. This chain uses TRBV7-2 with TRBJ2-7; either TRBD1 or TRBD2 may fit D (6 bases each). Germline assignment: CDR1 SGHTA and CDR2 FQGNSA. V was trimmed by 4 bases and J by 4 bases, leaving 14 bases between them. The CDR3 length is 14 residues.

The chain combines TRBV14 with TRBJ2-1, with 8 bases identical to TRBD2. The ends lost 6 bases at V and 8 bases at J; junction bases unmatched: 12. The CDR3 has 15 amino acids. Germline CDR1 reads SGHDN; CDR2 reads FVKESK. CDR3 nucleotides: TGTGCCAGCAGGCTGACTAGCGAACCGTTGGATGAGCAGTTCTTC. Translation: CASRLTSEPLDEQFF.

The J gene is TRBJ2-5, the V gene TRBV11-1; either TRBD1 or TRBD2 may fit D (6 bases each). This CDR3 has 19 amino acids. Germline CDR1 is SGHAT and CDR2 is FQDESV (reference sequence). With 5 bases removed from V and 2 bases from J, the gap between germline ends came to 27 bases. CDR3 loop: CASSPTIGSLARGQETQYF. The CDR3 DNA follows: TGTGCCAGCAGCCCCACGATTGGGTCCCTAGCGAGGGGGCAAGAGACCCAGTACTTC.

A few counts support this clonotype. The rearrangement uses TRBV13 and TRBJ1-1; the D is unclear. V lost 0 bases and J lost 0, with 8 bases in between. CDR1 is PRHDT, CDR2 FYEKMQ, per germline (reference sequence). The CDR3 is 15 amino acids. Written as DNA, the CDR3 is TGTGCCAGCAGCTTAGGTACCCGGCTGAACACTGAAGCTTTCTTT. This encodes CASSLGTRLNTEAFF.

The V call is TRBV9, the J call TRBJ2-2; tentatively, D is TRBD1 (5 bases). Germline values: CDR1 SGDLS, CDR2 YYNGEE. This CDR3 has 14 residues. The V end lost 2 bases, the J end lost 3 bases, and 8 bases lay between the germline ends. CDR3 sequence reads: CASSVRVDTGELFF. The CDR3 DNA is TGTGCCAGCAGCGTCAGGGTGGACACCGGGGAGCTGTTTTTT.

This clonotype was detected a few times. The chain carries TRBV2 and TRBJ2-1; possibly TRBD2 for D (6 bases). Germline V lookup: CDR1 SNHLY, CDR2 FYNNEI. V lost 6 bases to trimming and J lost 15 bases, with 15 bases between them. The CDR3 length is 11 residues. CDR3: CASREGPWLFF. Written as DNA, the CDR3 is TGTGCCAGCAGGGAGGGGCCCTGGCTGTTCTTC. Full variable domain (remainder filled in from reference TRBV2 and TRBJ2-1): EPEVTQTPSHQVTQMGQEVILRCVPISNHLYFYWYRQILGQKVEFLVSFYNNEISEKSEIFDDQFSVERPDGSNFTLKIRSTKLEDSAMYFCASREGPWLFFGPGTRLTVL.

The chain is built from TRBV19 and TRBJ2-1; 8 bases align to TRBD2. Trimming at V came to 7 bases and at J to 3 bases, leaving 8 bases not matched to a gene. CDR1 LNHDA and CDR2 SQIVND come from the germline V gene (reference sequence). This CDR3 has 15 amino acids. The CDR3, as DNA: TGTGCCAGTAAGACGGGGACTAGTATCTACAATGAGCAGTTCTTC. It codes for CASKTGTSIYNEQFF.

The chain couples TRBV7-8 to TRBJ2-2; 7 bases fit TRBD2. This CDR3 region has 17 residues. With 5 bases clipped from V and 4 bases from J, the junction kept 13 bases outside the gene matches. Germline CDR1 and CDR2: SGHVS and FQNEAQ. In DNA form, the CDR3 reads TGTGCCAGCAGCCGATCGTTGGCGGGAGTCGGCACCGGGGAGCTGTTTTTT. It encodes CASSRSLAGVGTGELFF.

V and J are TRBV28 and TRBJ2-3, with 8 bases lining up with TRBD2. Germline V gene data show CDR1 as MDHEN and CDR2 as SYDVKM. The V and J ends lost 6 bases and 4 bases, in that order; junction bases with no gene match: 0. This CDR3 has 12 amino acids. CDR3 DNA sequence: TGTGCCAGCAGGCGGGGGGCAGATACGCAGTATTTT. This sequence encodes CASRRGADTQYF.

J is TRBJ2-1 and V is TRBV13, with 13 bases identical to TRBD2. Germline CDR1 PRHDT, CDR2 FYEKMQ (reference sequence). Unmatched junction bases numbered 13, after V lost 2 bases and J lost 9 bases. This CDR3 has 18 residues. CDR3 coding DNA: TGTGCCAGCAGCTTACTGACCAGAGGACTAGCGGGAGTTGGTGAGCAGTTCTTC. Its translation is CASSLLTRGLAGVGEQFF.

The sample holds a few counts of this clonotype. The gene calls are TRBV4-2 and TRBJ2-3; maybe TRBD1 (6 bases). The germline V gene has CDR1 LGHNA and CDR2 YNFKEQ. V lost 4 bases and J 4 bases, leaving 18 bases between the germline ends. The CDR3 extends over 16 amino acids. The CDR3 sequence: CASSPQGKSAADTQYF. DNA for the CDR3: TGTGCCAGCAGCCCCCAGGGGAAGAGTGCCGCAGATACGCAGTATTTT.

The chain uses TRBV11-1 and TRBJ2-5, with 7 bases aligning to TRBD2. Unmatched junction bases numbered 8, after V lost 5 bases and J lost 2 bases. This CDR3 is built from 15 residues. Germline assignment: CDR1 SGHAT and CDR2 FQDESV (reference sequence). CDR3 in amino acids: CASSLYPSGQETQYF. The CDR3 DNA follows: TGTGCCAGCAGCCTCTATCCTAGCGGTCAAGAGACCCAGTACTTC.